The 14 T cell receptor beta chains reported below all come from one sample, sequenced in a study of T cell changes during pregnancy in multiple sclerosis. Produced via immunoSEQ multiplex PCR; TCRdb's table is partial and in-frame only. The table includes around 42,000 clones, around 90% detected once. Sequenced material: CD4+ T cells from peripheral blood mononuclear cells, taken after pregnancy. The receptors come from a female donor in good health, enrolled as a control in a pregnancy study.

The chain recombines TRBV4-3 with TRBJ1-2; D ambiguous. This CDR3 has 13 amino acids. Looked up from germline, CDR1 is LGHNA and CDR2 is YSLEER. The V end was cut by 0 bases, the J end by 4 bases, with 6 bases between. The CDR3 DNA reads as TGCGCCAGCAGCCAAGATATGTCCTATGGCTACACCTTC. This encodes CASSQDMSYGYTF.

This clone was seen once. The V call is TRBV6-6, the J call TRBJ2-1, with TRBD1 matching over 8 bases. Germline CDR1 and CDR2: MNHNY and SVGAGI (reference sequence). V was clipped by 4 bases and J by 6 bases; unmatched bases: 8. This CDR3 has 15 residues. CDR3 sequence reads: CASSSKATGGNEQFF. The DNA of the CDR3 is TGTGCCAGCAGTTCTAAAGCTACAGGGGGCAATGAGCAGTTCTTC.

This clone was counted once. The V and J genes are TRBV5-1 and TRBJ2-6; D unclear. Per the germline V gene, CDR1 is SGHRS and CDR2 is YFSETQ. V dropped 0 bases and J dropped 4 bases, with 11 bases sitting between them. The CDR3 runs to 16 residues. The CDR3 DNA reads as TGCGCCAGCAGCTTGGGATCACAGCCCGGGGCCAACGTCCTGACTTTC. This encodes CASSLGSQPGANVLTF.

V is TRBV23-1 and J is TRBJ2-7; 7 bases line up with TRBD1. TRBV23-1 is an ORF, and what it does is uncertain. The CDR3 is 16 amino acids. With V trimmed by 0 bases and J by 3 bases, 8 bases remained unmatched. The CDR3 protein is CASSQSADRVNYEQYF. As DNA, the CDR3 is TGCGCCAGCAGTCAATCAGCCGACAGGGTTAACTACGAGCAGTACTTC.

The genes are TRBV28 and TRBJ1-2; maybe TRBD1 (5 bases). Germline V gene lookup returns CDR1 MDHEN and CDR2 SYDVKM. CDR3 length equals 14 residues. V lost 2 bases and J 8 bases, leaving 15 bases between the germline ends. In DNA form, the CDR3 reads TGTGCCAGCAGTTTAGGACATACCCGAACGGGCTACACCTTC. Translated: CASSLGHTRTGYTF.

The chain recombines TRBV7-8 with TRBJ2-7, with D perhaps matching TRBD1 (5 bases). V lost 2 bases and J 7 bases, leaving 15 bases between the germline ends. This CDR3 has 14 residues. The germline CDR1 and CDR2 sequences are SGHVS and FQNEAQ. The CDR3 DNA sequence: TGTGCCAGCAGCTTAAGGACAAAACTTAGGGAGCAGTACTTC. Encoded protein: CASSLRTKLREQYF.

This chain's CDR3 is CASSLGGQLPNEKLFF. For the CDR3, the DNA is TGTGCCAGCAGCTTAGGGGGACAGCTACCAAATGAAAAACTGTTTTTT. The V and J genes are TRBV7-2 and TRBJ1-4; 7 positions agree with TRBD1. The germline gives CDR1 SGHTA, CDR2 FQGNSA. J lost 5 bases, V lost 1 base, and 7 bases had no gene match. The CDR3 consists of 16 residues.

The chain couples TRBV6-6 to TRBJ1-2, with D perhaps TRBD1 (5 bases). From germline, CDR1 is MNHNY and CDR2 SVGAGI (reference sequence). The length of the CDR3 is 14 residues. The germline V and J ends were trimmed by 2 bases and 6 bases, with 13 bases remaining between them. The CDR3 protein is CASSYLGEADGYTF. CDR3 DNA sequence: TGTGCCAGCAGTTACCTGGGGGAGGCGGATGGCTACACCTTC.

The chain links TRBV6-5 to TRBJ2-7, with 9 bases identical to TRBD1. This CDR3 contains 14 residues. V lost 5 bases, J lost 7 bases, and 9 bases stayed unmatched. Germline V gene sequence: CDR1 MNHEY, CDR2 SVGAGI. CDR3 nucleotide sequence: TGTGCCAGCAGTCTCGACAGGGGGAGCGGGGAGCAGTACTTC. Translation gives CASSLDRGSGEQYF.

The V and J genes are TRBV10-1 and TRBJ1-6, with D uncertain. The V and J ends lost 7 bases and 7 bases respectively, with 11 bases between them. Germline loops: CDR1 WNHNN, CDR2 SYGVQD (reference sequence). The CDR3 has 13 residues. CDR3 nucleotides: TGCGCCAGCACCCCGTTTCGGAATTCACCCCTCCACTTT. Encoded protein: CASTPFRNSPLHF.

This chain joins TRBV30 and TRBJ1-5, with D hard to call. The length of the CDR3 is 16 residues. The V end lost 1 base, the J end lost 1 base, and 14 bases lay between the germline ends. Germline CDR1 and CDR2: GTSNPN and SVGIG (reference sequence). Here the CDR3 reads CAWSGTGKISNQPQHF. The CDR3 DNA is TGTGCCTGGAGTGGGACCGGGAAAATAAGCAATCAGCCCCAGCATTTT.

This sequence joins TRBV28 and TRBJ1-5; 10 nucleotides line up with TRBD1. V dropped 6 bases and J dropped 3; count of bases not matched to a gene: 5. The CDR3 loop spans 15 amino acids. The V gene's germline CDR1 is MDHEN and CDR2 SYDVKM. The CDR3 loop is CASRPGTGVNQPQHF. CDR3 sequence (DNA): TGTGCCAGCAGACCCGGGACAGGGGTCAATCAGCCCCAGCATTTT.

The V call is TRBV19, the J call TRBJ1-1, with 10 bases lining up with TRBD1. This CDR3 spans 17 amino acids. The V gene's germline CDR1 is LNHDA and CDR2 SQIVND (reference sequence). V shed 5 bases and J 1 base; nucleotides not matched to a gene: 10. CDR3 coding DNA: TGTGCCAGTAGTCGCCGGGACAGGGGAAGAGGGAACACTGAAGCTTTCTTT. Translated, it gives CASSRRDRGRGNTEAFF.

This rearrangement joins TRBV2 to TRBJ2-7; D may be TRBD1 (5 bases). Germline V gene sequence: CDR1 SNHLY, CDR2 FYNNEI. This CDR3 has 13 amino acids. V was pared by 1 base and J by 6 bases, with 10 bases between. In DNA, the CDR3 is TGTGCCAGCAGTGAAGGTCTAAGGGGCGAGCAGTACTTC. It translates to CASSEGLRGEQYF.